This T cell receptor (beta chain) was recorded in a study of CD8 T cells in ankylosing spondylitis. Whole-study findings and limits: Disease-linked clones bore a CD8+ phenotype and were relatively rare in peripheral blood. Reportedly, matched ankylosing spondylitis synovial fluid was significantly enriched for disease-linked clones.

The table lists this clonotype with many counts. Its antigen is not identified. MiXCR, run by TCRdb on the 5' RACE reads, gives a single entry per CDR3 protein. The sample records some 150,000 distinct CDR3 sequences, roughly an eighth being singletons. V gave up 5 bases and J gave up 6 bases, with 16 bases separating them. The CDR3 is made up of 14 amino acids. The sequenced material came from blood, either unsorted or a sorted T cell fraction (not recorded which). This TCR was recovered from a female donor with ankylosing spondylitis or in good health (not recorded which). This chain joins TRBV12-3 or TRBV12-4 and TRBJ1-2; D gene ambiguous. The CDR3 coding sequence is TGTGCCAGCAGTCTCCAAGGGTTTGGGAATGGCTACACCTTC. Translated, it gives CASSLQGFGNGYTF.